This T cell receptor (beta chain) was profiled in a study of technical replicates of blood from several donors. Repertoires were generated with immunoSEQ multiplex PCR, while TCRdb's copy carries only in-frame clones and drops some. Here the sample spans about 13,000 clones, roughly 83% being singletons. Sequencing input: PBMCs. The clonotype was recovered from a human donor in good health.

CDR3 loop: CASSQPAGRGNEQFF. The CDR3 bases are TGCGCCAGCAGCCAACCAGCGGGAAGGGGCAATGAGCAGTTCTTC. The chain recombines TRBV4-1 with TRBJ2-1, with 7 bases fitting TRBD2. V trimming: 2 bases; J trimming: 6 bases; junction bases outside the gene matches: 7. Germline V gene lookup returns CDR1 MGHRA and CDR2 YSYEKL. The CDR3 is made up of 15 amino acids.